The 24 T cell receptor delta chains reported below all come from one sample, sequenced in a study of gamma-delta chains in newborns, infants, children. TCRdb fed the reads into CATT to redo clone calling. The repertoire holds roughly 2,200 delta-chain clones, approximately 1.6% seen once, with 34% in the top ten. Sample: blood. These receptors came from a child who was a newborn, infant or young child, either healthy, febrile or measles-vaccinated (not recorded which).

By share, this clone ranks as large. The same CDR3 also results from other DNA sequences found in this sample. The chain has TRDV2 and TRDJ1; possible D gene TRDD3, 6 bases. V was cut by 0 bases and J by 0 bases, with 16 bases left in between. The germline gives CDR1 GEAIGNYY, CDR2 EKD. The CDR3 is 17 amino acids. DNA for the CDR3: TGTGCCTGTGACACCTTTGGTGGGGATCCTAACACCGATAAACTCATCTTT. Translating gives CACDTFGGDPNTDKLIF.

This clone was recorded a few times. TCRdb's entry gives the protein of a much larger clone, which mismatches this DNA's translation at residue 7, likely from a read error; the protein reported here is translated from the DNA. The rearrangement uses TRDV1 and TRDJ1, with D perhaps TRDD3 (6 bases). Deletions cut 1 base from V and 2 bases from J, with 20 bases between. CDR3 size: 18 residues. CDR1 is TSWWSYY, CDR2 QGS, per germline. The CDR3 here is CALGEPLPFWGITDKLIF. The CDR3, as DNA: TGTGCTCTTGGGGAACCCTTACCATTCTGGGGAATTACCGATAAACTCATCTTT.

This clone has more than one count but fewer than ten. A much larger clone is a single base away; this may be a read error. The same CDR3 can be traced to other DNA sequences in this sample. V usage is TRDV1 and J usage is TRDJ1; 8 bases align to TRDD3. The CDR3 extends over 25 amino acids. Trimming cost V 3 bases and J 0 bases; bases outside gene matches: 33. Germline V gene lookup returns CDR1 TSWWSYY and CDR2 QGS. The CDR3 here is CALGEPRGALPLYRGGLKYTDKLIF. DNA of the CDR3: TGTGCTCTTGGGGAGCCGCGAGGGGCCCTTCCCCTCTACCGTGGGGGATTGAAGTACACCGATAAACTCATCTTT.

As to this clone: A far larger clone differs by one base, so this is likely a read error. Within the sample, other DNA sequences also encode this same CDR3. This chain uses TRDV2 with TRDJ1, with D possibly TRDD3 on 5 matching bases. Germline V gene lookup returns CDR1 GEAIGNYY and CDR2 EKD. This CDR3 spans 16 amino acids. Trimming shortened V by 9 bases and J by 3 bases, and 25 bases separated the two germline ends. CDR3 in amino acids: CAIIAGIRDGADKLIF. The CDR3 coding sequence is TGTGCCATCATAGCGGGTATACGCGATGGAGCCGATAAACTCATCTTT.

A word on this clone: A read error may be the cause here, since a much bigger clone is one base away. Additional DNA sequences in this sample encode the identical CDR3. The chain uses TRDV1 and TRDJ2, with 11 bases lining up with TRDD3. Germline values: CDR1 TSWWSYY, CDR2 QGS. The CDR3 has 24 residues. CDR3 in amino acids: CALGEHNVGFPVLGDNPLTAQLFF. For the CDR3, the DNA is TGTGCTCTTGGGGAACATAATGTGGGGTTCCCCGTACTGGGGGATAATCCCTTGACAGCACAACTCTTTTTT.

In regard to this clone: TCRdb's listed protein matches a much larger clone and diverges from this DNA's translation at residue 6, likely through a read error; the protein shown comes from the DNA. The gene calls are TRDV3 and TRDJ1; 7 nucleotides align to TRDD3. Germline CDR1 TVYSNPD, CDR2 GDNSRS (reference sequence). The CDR3 has 14 amino acids. The ends lost 1 base at V and 0 bases at J; junction bases unmatched: 5. CDR3 loop: CAFTWGTDTDKLIF. In DNA form, the CDR3 reads TGTGCCTTTACGTGGGGGACTGACACCGATAAACTCATCTTT.

By its share, this clone is medium-sized. This likely came from a read error, as a far larger clone is one base away. This CDR3 is also generated by other DNA sequences in the sample. The chain links TRDV1 to TRDJ1; TRDD3 matches 10 bases. The CDR3 contains 22 residues. CDR1 and CDR2 from the germline V gene are TSWWSYY and QGS. J lost 0 bases, V lost 2 bases, and 21 bases had no gene match. CDR3: CALGEVQSYPVGDTGYTDKLIF. CDR3 in DNA: TGTGCTCTTGGGGAAGTCCAATCCTACCCGGTGGGGGATACAGGGTACACCGATAAACTCATCTTT.

A remark on this clone: A far larger clone is one nucleotide away, so this likely arose from a read error. Other DNA sequences in the sample encode the same CDR3. The chain carries TRDV1 and TRDJ1; 12 bases agree with TRDD3. CDR3 length: 22 residues. J lost 1 base, V lost 2 bases, and 20 bases had no gene match. Germline CDR1 is TSWWSYY and CDR2 is QGS. For the CDR3, the DNA is TGTGCTCTTGGGGAAACCCCGGCTTCCTACTGGGGGATACAGCGTGCCACCGATAAACTCATCTTT. Protein product: CALGETPASYWGIQRATDKLIF.

This clone occurred a few times. Given a far larger clone just one base away, this is likely a sequencing read error. In the same sample, other DNA sequences code for this CDR3. V and J are TRDV1 and TRDJ1, with D perhaps matching TRDD2 (6 bases). CDR3 length: 22 residues. The V gene lost 2 bases and the J gene lost 0 bases, with 31 bases spanning the gap. Germline loops: CDR1 TSWWSYY, CDR2 QGS. The CDR3 sequence: CALGEVQSYPVGDTGYTDKLIF. CDR3 coding DNA: TGTGCTCTTGGGGAAGTCCAATCCTACCCAGTGGGTGATACAGGGTACACCGATAAACTCATCTTT.

Comments on this clone: It differs at one base from a far larger clone, so likely a read error. Other nucleotide sequences in the sample specify the same CDR3. The chain is built from TRDV2 and TRDJ1, with D possibly matching TRDD3 (5 bases). CDR1 and CDR2 from the germline V gene are GEAIGNYY and EKD. The CDR3 runs 15 residues. The V end lost 0 bases, the J end lost 0 bases, and 10 bases lay between the germline ends. This CDR3 reads CACDTGVGYTDKLIF. The CDR3 coding sequence is TGTGCCTGTGACACCGGTGTGGGGTACACCGATAAACTCATCTTT.

Remarks on this clone: The protein recorded in TCRdb matches a much larger clone and deviates from this DNA's translation at residue 12, suggesting a read error; the protein here is obtained by translating the DNA. This chain uses TRDV1 with TRDJ1, with D maybe TRDD3 (7 bases). This CDR3 contains 22 residues. V was clipped by 2 bases and J by 0 bases, with 31 bases between them. CDR1 and CDR2 from the germline V gene are TSWWSYY and QGS. For the CDR3, the DNA is TGTGCTCTTGGGGAAGTCCAATCCTACCCAGTGAGGGATACAGGGTACACCGATAAACTCATCTTT. Amino acids: CALGEVQSYPVRDTGYTDKLIF.

This clone is medium-sized by share. The chain is built from TRDV3 and TRDJ1; 13 bases are shared with TRDD3. Germline assignment: CDR1 TVYSNPD and CDR2 GDNSRS (reference sequence). V lost 1 base, J lost 4 bases, and 30 bases stayed unmatched. The length of the CDR3 is 23 residues. CDR3 amino acids: CAFISPLPTTGGYAAPPNDKLIF. In DNA form, the CDR3 reads TGTGCCTTTATATCACCCCTACCCACCACTGGGGGATACGCCGCGCCACCAAACGATAAACTCATCTTT. The entire variable domain, with the rest obtained from reference TRDV3 and TRDJ1, is as follows: CDKVTQSSPDQTVASGSEVVLLCTYDTVYSNPDLFWYRIRPDYSFQFVFYGDNSRSEGADFTQGRFSVKHILTQKAFHLVISPVRTEDSATYYCAFISPLPTTGGYAAPPNDKLIFGKGTRVTVEP.

This clone turned up a few times. TCRdb pairs this DNA with a much larger clone's protein that differs at residue 6, likely a read error; the protein shown was translated from the DNA. This chain's CDR3 is CALGEHTFPRTRGNTDKLIF. The CDR3 nucleotides read TGTGCTCTTGGGGAACACACCTTCCCTCGCACTCGGGGCAACACCGATAAACTCATCTTT. The rearrangement joins TRDV1 to TRDJ1; a possible D gene is TRDD2 (6 bases). CDR1 and CDR2 from the germline V gene are TSWWSYY and QGS. V was cut by 1 base and J by 0 bases, with 24 bases left in between. The CDR3 runs 20 residues.

This clone has only a few counts. This DNA's translation and the protein TCRdb lists, from a much larger clone, do not match at residue 12, likely due to a read error; the protein shown is translated from the DNA. The gene calls are TRDV1 and TRDJ1; D gene ambiguous. In germline, CDR1 is TSWWSYY, CDR2 QGS. The CDR3 runs to 16 residues. V was cut by 2 bases and J by 10 bases, with 23 bases left in between. Written as DNA, the CDR3 is TGTGCTCTTGGGGAATTCCCCCTCTCAGGCAGAGCTAGACTCATCTTT. Translated, it gives CALGEFPLSGRARLIF.

This clone has only a few counts. This sequence is one base from a far larger clone and is likely a read error. Different DNA sequences within this sample yield the same CDR3. This chain connects TRDV1 to TRDJ1; D may be TRDD2 (9 bases). Trimming stripped 2 bases from V and 0 bases from J, with 28 bases between. This CDR3 comprises 21 residues. Germline CDR1 and CDR2: TSWWSYY and QGS. The CDR3 coding sequence is TGTGCTCTTGGGGAAGACCTTCCTACCCTGTGGGGGATGGGATACACCGATAAACTCATCTTT. This translates into CALGEDLPTLWGMGYTDKLIF.

For this clone: A far larger clone is only one base removed, so a read error is likely. This sample also contains other DNA sequences that code for the same CDR3. The chain joins TRDV1 to TRDJ1; 11 nucleotides agree with TRDD3. This CDR3 has 19 amino acids. From germline, CDR1 is TSWWSYY and CDR2 QGS. The chain's CDR3 is CALGGLPWGIRIKPGELIF. CDR3 nucleotides: TGTGCTCTTGGGGGACTTCCGTGGGGGATACGCATCAAGCCGGGTGAACTCATCTTC.

This clone was seen only a few times. The protein given by TCRdb reflects a much larger clone and differs at residue 11 from this DNA's translation, likely from a read error; the protein shown is the DNA's translation. The V gene is TRDV1, the J gene TRDJ1, with 10 bases aligning to TRDD3. Losses at the gene ends were 5 bases for V and 1 base for J; bases not matched to a gene: 7. The CDR3 loop spans 16 amino acids. Germline loops: CDR1 TSWWSYY, CDR2 QGS. CDR3 nucleotide sequence: TGTGCTCTTGGGTTTCCTCGGGGGATACGCACCGATAAACTCATCTTT. This encodes CALGFPRGIRTDKLIF.

This clone was observed a handful of times. This may stem from a read error, because a much larger clone lies one nucleotide away. The same CDR3 also results from other DNA sequences found in this sample. CDR3 residues: CALGVPPVLGDTRPLTDKLIF. CDR3 nucleotide sequence: TGTGCTCTTGGAGTTCCTCCCGTACTGGGGGATACGAGGCCTCTTACCGATAAACTCATTTTT. The chain uses TRDV1 and TRDJ1; 13 nucleotides match TRDD3. Per the germline V gene, CDR1 is TSWWSYY and CDR2 is QGS. The CDR3 has 21 amino acids.

In its sample, this clone was seen a few times. This is likely an artifact of a read error, given a far larger clone one base away. Different DNA sequences within this sample yield the same CDR3. The chain combines TRDV1 with TRDJ1; TRDD3 matches at 9 bases. The CDR3 spans 21 residues. The V gene's germline CDR1 is TSWWSYY and CDR2 QGS. The CDR3 protein is CALGEPSHGRTGGANTDKLIF. Here the CDR3 DNA reads TGTGCTCTTGGGGAGCCTTCCCATGGTCGTACTGGGGGAGCCAACACGGATAAACTCATCTTT.

In its sample, this clone is large. The same CDR3 also results from other DNA sequences found in this sample. This chain uses TRDV1 with TRDJ1, with 7 bases fitting TRDD3. This CDR3 region has 19 residues. The germline V gene encodes CDR1 TSWWSYY and CDR2 QGS. J gave up 0 bases and V 2 bases, and 15 bases lay outside the gene matches. Here the CDR3 DNA reads TGTGCTCTTGGGGAAGGAAACGGCGTACTGGGGCACTACACCGATAAACTCATCTTT. This encodes CALGEGNGVLGHYTDKLIF.

Worth noting for this clone: A far larger clone differs by one base, so this is likely a read error. The sample carries other DNA sequences with the same CDR3. The J gene is TRDJ1, the V gene TRDV1, with 11 bases identical to TRDD3. CDR3 length: 21 amino acids. The germline CDR1 and CDR2 sequences are TSWWSYY and QGS. This CDR3 is CALGEPPAPMGDTPYTDKLIF. CDR3 nucleotides: TGTGCTCTTGGGGAACCTCCCGCTCCGATGGGGGATACGCCTTACACCGATAAACTCATTTTT.

This clone was counted between two and nine times. TCRdb's entry gives the protein of a much larger clone, which mismatches this DNA's translation at residue 3, likely from a read error; the protein reported here is translated from the DNA. The V gene is TRDV1, the J gene TRDJ1, with 10 nucleotides matching TRDD3. CDR3 length: 22 residues. CDR1 is TSWWSYY, CDR2 QGS, per germline. This CDR3 is CAFGEVQSYPVGDTGYTDKLIF. The DNA of the CDR3 is TGTGCTTTTGGGGAAGTCCAATCCTACCCAGTGGGGGATACAGGGTACACCGATAAACTAATCTTT.

This clone has more than one count but fewer than ten. A far larger clone is one nucleotide away, so this likely arose from a read error. This sample includes further DNA sequences coding for the same CDR3. The CDR3 is CACEYRRKGPDKLIF. The CDR3 region has the DNA TGTGCTTGTGAATACCGACGAAAGGGTCCCGATAAACTCATCTTT. The J gene is TRDJ1, the V gene TRDV2; D gene uncertain. Germline CDR1 reads GEAIGNYY; CDR2 reads EKD. The CDR3 consists of 15 residues.

This clone has just a few counts. A single base separates this from a much larger clone, so it may be a read error. Within the sample, other DNA sequences also encode this same CDR3. This chain links TRDV1 with TRDJ1; D possibly corresponds to TRDD3 (6 bases). V was clipped by 4 bases and J by 2 bases, with 26 bases between them. Germline values: CDR1 TSWWSYY, CDR2 QGS. The CDR3 has 19 residues. The chain's CDR3 is CALGGITHFTWGITDKLIF. In nucleotides, the CDR3 is TGTGCTCTTGGGGGCATCACCCACTTCACCTGGGGCATAACCGATAAACTCATCTTT.